The present entry profiles one T cell receptor beta chain with its context. The target antigen is unknown. These data originate in a study of shared clonotypes between healthy human individuals. Trimming took off 5 bases at V and 4 bases at J, with 10 bases between the two ends. The CDR3 sequence is 14 residues long. Germline CDR1 reads SGHRS; CDR2 reads YFSETQ. Findings of the study overall: Rarefaction analysis demonstrated incomplete sorted-subset sequencing notwithstanding large depth.

Memory CD4+ cells were the fraction left after CD45RA+ naive selection. The table came from immunoSEQ multiplex PCR; TCRdb's copy has only in-frame clones and leaves some out. Altogether about 2.3 million clones are present, over 90% being singletons, with the ten largest covering 0.35% to 0.5%. The specimen sequenced was naive CD4+ T cells from PBMCs. Subset defined: CD45RA+ positively selected. This TCR was sampled from a man between 18 and 35 years old in good health. Some clones in this sample may be carry-over from other donors' samples. This chain joins TRBV5-1 and TRBJ2-6; D not resolved. Written as DNA, the CDR3 is TGCGCCAGCAGACCCGAAGCCGGGGCCAACGTCCTGACTTTC. Its translation is CASRPEAGANVLTF.